These T cell receptor beta chains were read from a single sample in a study of T cells in Graves' hyperthyroidism and ophthalmopathy. TCRdb re-called the multiplex PCR reads with MiXCR, one entry per CDR3 protein. Here the sample spans around 700,000 distinct CDR3 sequences, under 20% being singletons. The specimen sequenced was blood. Receptors originate from a woman aged 45-59 years with Graves' hyperthyroidism that later progressed to Graves' ophthalmopathy. Each CDR3 is given with its conserved first and last residue. The order of the fields is J gene, D gene, CDR3 length, clone size, V gene, CDR3 protein, CDR3 DNA. D genes are given only for firm matches. Some rows mark clone size as missing; the rest say once, few, many or name a class of expanded clone.

TRBJ2-2 | TRBD1 | 13 | many | TRBV2 | CASRRQGIGELFF | TGTGCCAGCAGGAGACAGGGAATCGGGGAGCTGTTTTTT
TRBJ2-1 | NA | 10 | few | TRBV6-1 | CASSVTEQFF | TGTGCCAGCAGTGTGACCGAGCAGTTCTTC
TRBJ1-6 | TRBD1 | 13 | NA | TRBV19 | CASSVDRGSPLHF | TGTGCCAGTAGTGTCGACAGGGGTTCACCCCTCCACTTT
TRBJ2-7 | NA | 12 | NA | TRBV7-2 | CASSSQIYEQYF | TGTGCCAGCAGCTCTCAGATATACGAGCAGTACTTC
TRBJ1-2 | NA | 17 | many | TRBV6-1 | CASSLQQAPLDDYGYTF | TGTGCCAGCAGCTTGCAGCAGGCGCCCCTTGATGACTATGGCTACACCTTC
TRBJ1-6 | NA | 14 | NA | TRBV11-2 | CASNRGDRRSPLHF | TGTGCCAGTAACCGAGGGGATCGGAGGTCACCCCTCCACTTT
TRBJ2-7 | NA | 14 | NA | TRBV18 | CASSPYRLSYEQYF | TGTGCCAGCTCACCATACAGACTCTCCTACGAGCAGTACTTC
TRBJ1-5 | TRBD1 | 14 | few | TRBV20-1 | CSAVRDRVGQPQHF | TGCAGTGCGGTCCGGGACAGGGTAGGACAGCCCCAGCATTTT
TRBJ1-4 | TRBD1 | 17 | many | TRBV6-1 | CASSDHLRGRSGEKLFF | TGTGCCAGCAGTGACCACCTCAGGGGGCGGTCGGGCGAAAAACTGTTTTTT
TRBJ1-5 | NA | 14 | NA | TRBV30 | CAWNPTKSNQPQHF | TGTGCCTGGAACCCGACAAAAAGCAATCAGCCCCAGCATTTT
TRBJ2-3 | NA | 12 | many | TRBV20-1 | CSALGGTDTQYF | TGCAGTGCTCTAGGGGGCACAGATACGCAGTATTTT
TRBJ1-1 | NA | 11 | many | TRBV12-3/TRBV12-4 | CASSLKAEAFF | TGTGCCAGCAGTTTAAAGGCTGAAGCTTTCTTT
TRBJ2-7 | TRBD1 | 15 | NA | TRBV12-3/TRBV12-4 | CASSSSDRVIYEQYF | TGTGCCAGCAGTTCTTCAGACAGGGTCATCTACGAGCAGTACTTC
TRBJ1-2 | TRBD1 | 16 | few | TRBV30 | CAWSVLESGGTYGYTF | TGTGCCTGGAGTGTATTGGAGTCAGGGGGGACTTATGGCTACACCTTC
TRBJ2-5 | TRBD1 | 15 | few | TRBV5-1 | CASSRQGPYQETQYF | TGCGCCAGCAGCCGACAGGGACCGTACCAAGAGACCCAGTACTTC
TRBJ2-1 | TRBD2 | 19 | many | TRBV7-8 | CASSLGTRGVTSSYNEQFF | TGTGCCAGCAGCTTAGGGACGCGGGGGGTCACTAGCTCCTACAATGAGCAGTTCTTC
TRBJ1-1 | NA | 16 | NA | TRBV7-2 | CASSLSSGNVGTEAFF | TGTGCCAGCAGCTTAAGCTCAGGGAATGTTGGAACTGAAGCTTTCTTT
TRBJ2-5 | NA | 14 | NA | TRBV20-1 | CSAFTSRSKETQYF | TGCAGTGCTTTTACGAGCCGTAGTAAGGAGACCCAGTACTTC
TRBJ1-5 | NA | 16 | NA | TRBV19 | CASSIGVFEANRPQHF | TGTGCCAGTAGTATAGGAGTCTTTGAGGCCAATCGGCCCCAGCATTTT
TRBJ1-1 | NA | 14 | many | TRBV14 | CASSQVRLSTEAFF | TGTGCCAGCAGCCAAGTCCGACTGAGCACTGAAGCTTTCTTT
TRBJ1-5 | TRBD1 | 19 | NA | TRBV7-8 | CASSFLWDSPLSSNQPQHF | TGTGCCAGCAGCTTCCTGTGGGACAGCCCCCTATCTAGCAATCAGCCCCAGCATTTT
TRBJ1-1 | NA | 15 | NA | TRBV18 | CASSPVETGGTKAFF | TGTGCCAGCTCACCCGTCGAGACAGGCGGAACGAAAGCTTTCTTT
TRBJ1-5 | NA | 14 | few | TRBV6-1 | CARQSYWVDQPQHF | TGTGCCAGACAAAGTTATTGGGTCGATCAGCCCCAGCATTTT
TRBJ1-2 | NA | 15 | many | TRBV27 | CASSFTARANYGYTF | TGTGCCAGCAGTTTTACTGCTAGGGCTAACTATGGCTACACCTTC